This T cell receptor beta chain was identified during a study of T cell responses to AZD1222 COVID-19 vaccine. Study overall: Investigators merged groups given second doses at roughly 4 or roughly 12 weeks.

Sequenced by immunoSEQ multiplex PCR; TCRdb stores in-frame clones only, minus some. The repertoire has roughly 130,000 clones, about 82% of them found once; the top ten carry more than 10%. Points on this clone: The antigen is unknown.

Study observations and caveats: Donors in the cohort were predominantly white British and more often female, and clonal diversity was possibly underestimated. When two AZD1222 doses had been given, Spike-specific TCR breadth and depth rose. Repertoire collection took place solely once the T cell response had peaked.

Germline CDR1 is MRHNA and CDR2 is SNTAGT. V shed 3 bases and J shed 0 bases, with 8 bases lying between them. This CDR3 has 14 residues. The V call is TRBV6-4, the J call TRBJ1-2; D is uncertain. The receptor was derived from an adult in good health. This sample comprised peripheral blood, obtained on day 0 of AZD1222 vaccination. CDR3 loop: CASSESRTNYGYTF. CDR3 coding DNA: TGTGCCAGCAGTGAGAGCAGAACTAACTATGGCTACACCTTC.